Listed here are 18 T cell receptor beta chains from one sample, sequenced in a study of PD-L1 blockade in urothelial cancer. This table comes from immunoSEQ multiplex PCR, and its TCRdb copy is limited to in-frame clones, with some not included. The sample shows 87,000 or so clones, 84% of them seen only once. Time point reported: pretreatment peripheral blood. This sample comprised PBMCs, obtained around atezolizumab (anti-PD-L1) treatment. The receptors shown here come from a man aged 55 to 70 with urothelial cancer.

The sample holds a few counts of this clone. This chain connects TRBV6-5 to TRBJ1-4; perhaps TRBD1 as D (6 bases). V shed 4 bases and J shed 0 bases, with 9 bases lying between them. This CDR3 region has 15 residues. The V gene's germline CDR1 is MNHEY and CDR2 SVGAGI. The CDR3 DNA is TGTGCCAGCAGTTTACAGGGACCAACTAATGAAAAACTGTTTTTT. It yields the protein CASSLQGPTNEKLFF.

The V call is TRBV5-4, the J call TRBJ2-3; TRBD2 matches 8 bases. Unmatched junction bases numbered 6, after V lost 4 bases and J lost 2 bases. Germline CDR1 is SGHNT and CDR2 is YYREEE (reference sequence). The CDR3 covers 15 residues. CDR3 in DNA: TGTGCCAGCAGCCCCGGGGGGGCCCTCACAGATACGCAGTATTTT. Translated: CASSPGGALTDTQYF.

This clone appeared once. CDR3 in amino acids: CASGRGGLAPRNEKLFF. CDR3 in DNA: TGTGCCAGCGGGCGGGGGGGCCTAGCCCCCCGAAATGAAAAACTGTTTTTT. The J gene is TRBJ1-4, the V gene TRBV7-2, with D perhaps matching TRBD1 (6 bases). V lost 8 bases and J lost 5, with 24 bases in between. Germline V gives CDR1 SGHTA, CDR2 FQGNSA. The length of the CDR3 is 17 residues.

The chain couples TRBV29-1 to TRBJ2-3; possible D gene TRBD2, 5 bases. This CDR3 has 14 residues. Germline CDR1 SQVTM, CDR2 ANQGSEA. V was cut by 6 bases and J by 3 bases, with 16 bases left in between. Here the CDR3 reads CSVALDEGTDTQYF. CDR3 nucleotides: TGCAGCGTCGCTCTAGACGAGGGAACAGATACGCAGTATTTT.

The rearrangement uses TRBV29-1 and TRBJ1-2, with a tentative D call TRBD1 (5 bases). V was shortened by 1 base and J by 7 bases, with 7 bases between the two germline ends. Germline loops: CDR1 SQVTM, CDR2 ANQGSEA. The CDR3 consists of 11 residues. CDR3 bases: TGCAGCGTTGAAGTCAGGGCTGGCTACACCTTC. The encoded protein is CSVEVRAGYTF. Complete variable domain (other parts from reference TRBV29-1 and TRBJ1-2): SAVISQKPSRDICQRGTSLTIQCQVDSQVTMMFWYRQQPGQSLTLIATANQGSEATYESGFVIDKFPISRPNLTFSTLTVSNMSPEDSSIYLCSVEVRAGYTFGSGTRLTVV.

V is TRBV9 and J is TRBJ2-3, with 8 bases fitting TRBD2. With 3 bases clipped from V and 4 bases from J, the junction kept 7 bases outside the gene matches. Germline CDR1 SGDLS, CDR2 YYNGEE. This CDR3 is built from 15 residues. CDR3: CASSETGTRSDTQYF. The DNA for the CDR3 is TGTGCCAGCAGCGAAACCGGGACTAGGTCAGATACGCAGTATTTT.

The DNA for the CDR3 is TGTGCCAGCAGTGACGGAAAGAGGAGCTCCTACGAGCAGTACTTC. It encodes CASSDGKRSSYEQYF. The V call is TRBV6-1, the J call TRBJ2-7, with D unresolved. Trimming removed 3 bases at V and 0 bases at J, with 12 bases between. The CDR3 loop spans 15 amino acids. Germline CDR1 reads MNHNS; CDR2 reads SASEGT.

The chain recombines TRBV6-5 with TRBJ1-6; TRBD1 matches at 8 bases. The trim removed 5 bases at V and 6 bases at J, leaving 6 bases unmatched. CDR1 and CDR2 from the germline V gene are MNHEY and SVGAGI. The CDR3 contains 15 residues. The CDR3 nucleotides are TGTGCCAGCAGTCCCGACAGGGGCGGTAATTCACCCCTCCACTTT. This codes for CASSPDRGGNSPLHF.

The chain has TRBV7-9 and TRBJ1-4; possibly TRBD1 for D (5 bases). CDR1 and CDR2 (germline): SEHNR, FQNEAQ (reference sequence). Trimming pared 2 bases from V and 3 bases from J, leaving 10 bases between. The CDR3 length is 15 residues. In DNA, the CDR3 is TGTGCCAGCAGCTTATTACGGGGGTCTAATGAAAAACTGTTTTTT. Its protein product is CASSLLRGSNEKLFF.

The rearrangement links TRBV29-1 to TRBJ1-2, with no clear D. The CDR3 totals 12 residues. V lost 6 bases and J 4 bases, leaving 12 bases between the germline ends. Per germline, CDR1 SQVTM and CDR2 ANQGSEA. CDR3 in amino acids: CSVVDTFYGYTF. Written as DNA, the CDR3 is TGCAGCGTCGTTGACACCTTCTATGGCTACACCTTC.

Here the CDR3 DNA reads TGCGCCAGCAGGAAGGACAAGTTCTACGAGCAGTACTTC. Translated: CASRKDKFYEQYF. The V call is TRBV10-2, the J call TRBJ2-7; a weak D match, TRBD1 (5 bases). This CDR3 is 13 amino acids long. Trimming stripped 6 bases from V and 3 bases from J, with 12 bases between. The germline V gene encodes CDR1 WSHSY and CDR2 SAAADI.

The chain is built from TRBV28 and TRBJ2-7; 8 bases align to TRBD1. The CDR3 totals 16 residues. Germline V gives CDR1 MDHEN, CDR2 SYDVKM. V lost 6 bases to trimming and J lost 5 bases; unmatched junction nucleotides: 15. CDR3 sequence reads: CASRTFPGQESHEQYF. DNA for the CDR3: TGTGCCAGCAGAACTTTCCCGGGACAGGAATCCCACGAGCAGTACTTC.

This clone was seen a handful of times. In DNA, the CDR3 is TGTGCCAGCAGCCCAGGAGCGGGAGGGTCGACCTACGAGCAGTACTTC. It specifies CASSPGAGGSTYEQYF. V is TRBV5-4 and J is TRBJ2-7; 10 bases match TRBD2. Germline V gene lookup returns CDR1 SGHNT and CDR2 YYREEE (reference sequence). CDR3 length: 16 residues. The V gene end was trimmed by 4 bases and the J gene end by 2 bases; junction bases not matched to a gene: 9. The full variable domain, completed using reference TRBV5-4 and TRBJ2-7, is ETGVTQSPTHLIKTRGQQVTLRCSSQSGHNTVSWYQQALGQGPQFIFQYYREEENGRGNFPPRFSGLQFPNYSSELNVNALELDDSALYLCASSPGAGGSTYEQYFGPGTRLTVT.

This chain uses TRBV5-4 with TRBJ2-1, with D unclear. Trimming took 5 bases from V and 1 from J, leaving 13 bases between them. CDR1 SGHNT and CDR2 YYREEE come from the germline V gene (reference sequence). The CDR3 contains 15 residues. CDR3: CASSNAARSYNEQFF. CDR3 bases: TGTGCCAGCAGTAACGCGGCTAGGTCCTACAATGAGCAGTTCTTC.

This chain uses TRBV28 with TRBJ2-1; 11 positions agree with TRBD2. This CDR3 is built from 15 residues. Germline lookup yields CDR1 MDHEN and CDR2 SYDVKM. Trimming at V came to 6 bases and at J to 6 bases, leaving 7 bases not matched to a gene. The CDR3 nucleotides read TGTGCCAGCAGCGATCCGGGACTAGCGGTCAATGAGCAGTTCTTC. Protein: CASSDPGLAVNEQFF.

The chain links TRBV11-2 to TRBJ1-3; no reliable D call. Per germline, CDR1 SGHAT and CDR2 FQNNGV. The CDR3 sequence is 14 residues long. The V end lost 2 bases, the J end lost 0 bases, and 5 bases lay between the germline ends. The DNA of the CDR3 is TGTGCCAGCAGCTTAAGCAACTCTGGAAACACCATATATTTT. It specifies CASSLSNSGNTIYF.

The rearrangement joins TRBV27 to TRBJ2-7; TRBD1 is a possible D gene (7 bases). The CDR3 covers 15 residues. Trimming cost V 5 bases and J 4 bases, with 18 bases left between them. Germline-derived CDR1 and CDR2 are MNHEY and SMNVEV (reference sequence). The CDR3: CASSPLQGGPYEQYF. The CDR3, as DNA: TGTGCCAGCAGTCCCCTCCAGGGGGGTCCTTACGAGCAGTACTTC.

This chain uses TRBV7-6 with TRBJ2-2, with D unresolved. V was pared by 1 base and J by 0 bases, with 9 bases between. The CDR3 spans 16 residues. Germline V gene sequence: CDR1 SGHVS, CDR2 FNYEAQ. The CDR3 coding sequence is TGTGCCAGCAGCTTAGGAGGCGGAACGAACACCGGGGAGCTGTTTTTT. Protein: CASSLGGGTNTGELFF.